This entry features one T cell receptor beta chain sequence. Original processing methods: Cell counts per sample came from amplifying reference gene primers. Sequencing was performed with immunoSEQ multiplex PCR; in TCRdb, only in-frame clones are kept and a portion is missing. D and trimming were read from the DNA, whereas the V and J calls and clone size are those reported in that table. This sample carries 90,000 to 100,000 clones, 65% to 85% of them seen once, and the ten largest clones take roughly 2%. This sample stems from a study of blood T cell repertoires in COVID-19. Overall study: COVID-19 samples from acute and convalescent phases originated in the United States, Italy and Spain. In each case, the material was cDNA or gDNA derived from T cells, B-cell-depleted T cells, or PBMCs.

The CDR3 loop spans 20 amino acids. The sample consisted of peripheral blood. The TCR originated in a man in his 70s with active or convalescent COVID-19. This chain connects TRBV12-1 to TRBJ2-3; the table assigns TRBD2, which was not confirmed against the DNA. TRBV12-1 is a pseudogene segment. CDR3 residues: CASSSAQPGLPRGLTDTQYF. In DNA, the CDR3 is TGTGCCAGCAGCTCCGCGCAGCCGGGACTACCTCGCGGGCTCACAGATACGCAGTATTTT.